A single sample gave rise to the 9 T cell receptor beta chains below, sequenced in a study of cytomegalovirus exposure and HLA in healthy donors. The PCR contained 60 Vbeta and 13 Jbeta primers. Some clones are missing from TCRdb's copy, which holds only in-frame ones; the method was immunoSEQ multiplex PCR. The repertoire holds some 140,000 clones, roughly 80% seen once, with approximately 0.94% in the top ten. Sequences were obtained from PBMCs. Source of these receptors: a woman in her fifties or sixties in good health and CMV-seronegative.

The chain has TRBV19 and TRBJ2-6; TRBD1 agrees at 9 bases. The CDR3 spans 17 residues. From germline, CDR1 is LNHDA and CDR2 SQIVND (reference sequence). Trimming removed 5 bases from V and 3 bases from J; junction bases left unmatched: 8. DNA for the CDR3: TGTGCCAGTAGTGCGCAACAGGGGGCGTATGGGGCCAACGTCCTGACTTTC. Its protein product is CASSAQQGAYGANVLTF.

The chain uses TRBV7-8 and TRBJ1-3; D might be TRBD1 (5 bases). The CDR3 totals 15 residues. V lost 5 bases and J 1 base, leaving 12 bases between the germline ends. In germline, CDR1 is SGHVS, CDR2 FQNEAQ. DNA for the CDR3: TGTGCCAGCAGCCCCGGGGGGGGATCTGGAAACACCATATATTTT. Amino acid sequence: CASSPGGGSGNTIYF.

The chain has TRBV5-1 and TRBJ2-6, with 8 bases that match TRBD2. The V segment lost 0 bases and the J segment 3 bases; nucleotides outside the gene matches: 8. The germline CDR1 and CDR2 sequences are SGHRS and YFSETQ. There are 18 residues in the CDR3. This chain's CDR3 is CASSLGRGALFGANVLTF. The CDR3 DNA is TGCGCCAGCAGCTTGGGGCGGGGGGCTCTCTTTGGGGCCAACGTCCTGACTTTC. Filled out from reference TRBV5-1 and TRBJ2-6, the complete variable domain reads KAGVTQTPRYLIKTRGQQVTLSCSPISGHRSVSWYQQTPGQGLQFLFEYFSETQRNKGNFPGRFSGRQFSNSRSEMNVSTLELGDSALYLCASSLGRGALFGANVLTFGAGSRLTVL.

The rearrangement uses TRBV14 and TRBJ2-7, with 11 bases fitting TRBD2. With 0 bases clipped from V and 7 bases from J, the junction kept 17 bases outside the gene matches. The CDR3 runs to 19 residues. The germline gives CDR1 SGHDN, CDR2 FVKESK. The CDR3 DNA reads as TGTGCCAGCAGCCAAGATCGGCCCCAGATAGCGGGAGGGTCCCAGGAGCAGTACTTC. Its translation is CASSQDRPQIAGGSQEQYF.

This rearrangement joins TRBV27 to TRBJ1-1; tentative D call: TRBD1 (6 bases). V gave up 5 bases and J gave up 1 base, with 11 bases separating them. CDR1 is MNHEY and CDR2 is SMNVEV in the germline V gene (reference sequence). CDR3 length: 14 amino acids. The CDR3 region is CASSDVDRNTEAFF. CDR3 nucleotide sequence: TGTGCCAGCAGTGATGTGGACAGGAACACTGAAGCTTTCTTT.

The V call is TRBV7-9, the J call TRBJ2-7, with unresolved D. CDR1 is SEHNR, CDR2 FQNEAQ, per germline (reference sequence). Between the trimmed V and J ends, which lost 5 bases and 0 bases, there was a span of 5 bases. CDR3 length: 12 residues. Written as DNA, the CDR3 is TGTGCCAGCAGCCGAGTCTCCTACGAGCAGTACTTC. It yields the protein CASSRVSYEQYF.

This clone appeared a single time. The V call is TRBV29-1, the J call TRBJ2-3; 10 bases agree with TRBD1. V was pared by 6 bases and J by 5 bases, with 8 bases of the junction left unmatched. The germline CDR1 and CDR2 sequences are SQVTM and ANQGSEA. The CDR3 loop spans 14 amino acids. This CDR3 is CSVAGTGVKDTQYF. The CDR3 nucleotides are TGCAGCGTCGCCGGGACAGGGGTCAAAGATACGCAGTATTTT.

This sequence joins TRBV5-6 and TRBJ1-1; D is undetermined. V lost 1 base and J 8 bases, leaving 15 bases between the germline ends. This CDR3 is built from 14 residues. Germline assignment: CDR1 SGHDT and CDR2 YYEEEE. The CDR3 sequence: CASSLHGENAEAFF. Here the CDR3 DNA reads TGTGCCAGCAGCTTGCACGGTGAAAACGCGGAAGCTTTCTTT.

The J gene is TRBJ1-4, the V gene TRBV6-1; 9 bases fit TRBD1. This CDR3 is 14 amino acids long. V was pared by 5 bases and J by 7 bases, with 5 bases of the junction left unmatched. Germline V CDR1 and CDR2: MNHNS, SASEGT. CDR3 residues: CASSRDRVSEKLFF. CDR3 DNA sequence: TGTGCCAGCAGTCGGGACAGGGTTTCTGAAAAACTGTTTTTT.